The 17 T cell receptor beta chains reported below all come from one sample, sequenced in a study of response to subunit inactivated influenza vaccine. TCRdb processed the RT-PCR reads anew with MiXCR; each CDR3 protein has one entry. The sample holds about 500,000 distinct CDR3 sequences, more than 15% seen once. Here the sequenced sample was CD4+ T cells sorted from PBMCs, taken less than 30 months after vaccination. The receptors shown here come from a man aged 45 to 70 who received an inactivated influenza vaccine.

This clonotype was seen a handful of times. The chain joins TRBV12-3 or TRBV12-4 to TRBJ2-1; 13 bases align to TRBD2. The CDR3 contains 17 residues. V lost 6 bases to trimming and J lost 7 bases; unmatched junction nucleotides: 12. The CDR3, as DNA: TGTGCCAGCAGCCGATTGGGACTAGCGGGAAGAATTAATGAGCAGTTCTTC. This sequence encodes CASSRLGLAGRINEQFF.

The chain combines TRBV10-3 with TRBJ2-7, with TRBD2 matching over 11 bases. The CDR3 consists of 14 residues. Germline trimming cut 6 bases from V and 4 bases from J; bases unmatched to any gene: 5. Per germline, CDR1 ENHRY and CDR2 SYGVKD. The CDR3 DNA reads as TGTGCCATCAGCCTCGGGACTAGCGGTTACGAGCAGTACTTC. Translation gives CAISLGTSGYEQYF.

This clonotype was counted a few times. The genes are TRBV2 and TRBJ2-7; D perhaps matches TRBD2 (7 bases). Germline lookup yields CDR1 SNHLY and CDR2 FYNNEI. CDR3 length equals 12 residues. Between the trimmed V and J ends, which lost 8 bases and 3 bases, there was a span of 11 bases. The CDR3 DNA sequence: TGTGCCAGCGGACTAGGGGGCTACGAGCAGTACTTC. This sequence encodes CASGLGGYEQYF.

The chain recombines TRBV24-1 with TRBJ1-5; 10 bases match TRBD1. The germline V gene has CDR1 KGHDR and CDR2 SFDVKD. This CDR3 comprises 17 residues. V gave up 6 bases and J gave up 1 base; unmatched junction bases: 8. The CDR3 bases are TGTGCCACCAGTTCGGGACAGGGGCTTGGGAGCAATCAGCCCCAGCATTTT. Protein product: CATSSGQGLGSNQPQHF.

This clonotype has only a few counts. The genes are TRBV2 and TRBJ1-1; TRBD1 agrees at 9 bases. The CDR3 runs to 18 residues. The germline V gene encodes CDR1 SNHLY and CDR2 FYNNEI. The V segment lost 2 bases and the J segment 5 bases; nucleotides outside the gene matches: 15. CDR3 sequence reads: CASSERGGGTGLGTEAFF. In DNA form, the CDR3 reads TGTGCCAGCAGTGAAAGGGGCGGAGGGACAGGGCTAGGGACTGAAGCTTTCTTT. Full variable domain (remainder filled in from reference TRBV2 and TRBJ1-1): EPEVTQTPSHQVTQMGQEVILRCVPISNHLYFYWYRQILGQKVEFLVSFYNNEISEKSEIFDDQFSVERPDGSNFTLKIRSTKLEDSAMYFCASSERGGGTGLGTEAFFGQGTRLTVV.

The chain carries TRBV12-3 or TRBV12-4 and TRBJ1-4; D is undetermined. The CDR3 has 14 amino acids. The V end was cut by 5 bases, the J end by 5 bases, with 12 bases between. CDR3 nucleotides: TGTGCCAGCAGTGGTGGGCTACAGAATGAAAAACTGTTTTTT. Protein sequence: CASSGGLQNEKLFF.

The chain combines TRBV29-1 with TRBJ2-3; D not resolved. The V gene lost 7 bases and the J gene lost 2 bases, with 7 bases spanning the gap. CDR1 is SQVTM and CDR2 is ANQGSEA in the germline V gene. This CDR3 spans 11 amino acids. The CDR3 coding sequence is TGCAGCGGGGCTTTCACAGATACGCAGTATTTT. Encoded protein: CSGAFTDTQYF.

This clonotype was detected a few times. CDR3 region: CASSYDRGFRSYEQYF. The CDR3, as DNA: TGTGCCAGCAGTTACGATCGGGGGTTTCGTTCCTACGAGCAGTACTTC. The chain carries TRBV6-2 or TRBV6-3 and TRBJ2-7, with D possibly being TRBD2 (6 bases). Trimming cost V 2 bases and J 1 base, with 15 bases left between them. The CDR3 contains 16 residues. Germline V gene sequence: CDR1 MNHEY, CDR2 SVGEGT.

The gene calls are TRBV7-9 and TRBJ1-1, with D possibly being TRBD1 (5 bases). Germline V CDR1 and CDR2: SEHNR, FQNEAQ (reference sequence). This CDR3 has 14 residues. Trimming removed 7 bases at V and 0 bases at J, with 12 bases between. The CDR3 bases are TGTGCCAGCACCCCCGACAGTATGAACACTGAAGCTTTCTTT. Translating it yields CASTPDSMNTEAFF.

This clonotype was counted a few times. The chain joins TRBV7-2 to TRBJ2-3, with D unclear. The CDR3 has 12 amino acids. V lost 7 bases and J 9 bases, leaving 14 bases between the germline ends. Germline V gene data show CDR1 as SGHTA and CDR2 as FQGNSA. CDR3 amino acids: CASKGSIWTQYF. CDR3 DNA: TGTGCCAGCAAAGGGTCTATTTGGACGCAGTATTTT.

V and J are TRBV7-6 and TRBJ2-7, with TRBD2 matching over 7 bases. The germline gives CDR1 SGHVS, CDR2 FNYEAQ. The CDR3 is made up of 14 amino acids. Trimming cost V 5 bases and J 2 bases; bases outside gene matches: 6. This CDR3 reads CASSKIRGAYEQYF. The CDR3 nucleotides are TGTGCCAGCAGCAAAATACGGGGGGCCTACGAGCAGTACTTC.

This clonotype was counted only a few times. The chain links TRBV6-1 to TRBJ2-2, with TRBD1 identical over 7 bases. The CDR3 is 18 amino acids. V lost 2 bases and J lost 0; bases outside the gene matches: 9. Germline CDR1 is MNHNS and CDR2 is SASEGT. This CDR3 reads CASSETRGPGSNTGELFF. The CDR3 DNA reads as TGTGCCAGCAGTGAAACAAGGGGGCCCGGTTCGAACACCGGGGAGCTGTTTTTT.

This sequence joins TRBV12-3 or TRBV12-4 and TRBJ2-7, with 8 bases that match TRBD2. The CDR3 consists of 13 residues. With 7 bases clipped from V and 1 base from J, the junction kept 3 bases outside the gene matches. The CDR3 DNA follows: TGTGCCAGCATGCCTAGCGGGTCCTACGAGCAGTACTTC. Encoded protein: CASMPSGSYEQYF.

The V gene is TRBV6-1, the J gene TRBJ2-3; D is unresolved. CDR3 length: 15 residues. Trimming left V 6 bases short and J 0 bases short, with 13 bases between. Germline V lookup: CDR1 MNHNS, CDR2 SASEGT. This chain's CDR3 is CASRTGAVSTDTQYF. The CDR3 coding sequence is TGTGCCAGCAGGACCGGAGCAGTCAGCACAGATACGCAGTATTTT.

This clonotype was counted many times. CDR3 in amino acids: CASSDTAAASDEQFF. Here the CDR3 DNA reads TGTGCCAGCAGTGATACCGCAGCCGCGTCGGATGAGCAGTTCTTC. The chain couples TRBV2 to TRBJ2-1; D not resolved. Trimming took off 3 bases at V and 8 bases at J, with 17 bases between the two ends. CDR1 and CDR2 from the germline V gene are SNHLY and FYNNEI. The CDR3 covers 15 residues.

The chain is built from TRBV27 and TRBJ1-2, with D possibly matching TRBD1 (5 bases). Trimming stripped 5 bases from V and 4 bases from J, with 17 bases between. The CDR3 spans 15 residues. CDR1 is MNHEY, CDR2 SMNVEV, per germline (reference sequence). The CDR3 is CASSVGFQGGYGYTF. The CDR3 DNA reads TGTGCCAGCAGTGTAGGATTCCAGGGCGGCTATGGCTACACCTTC.

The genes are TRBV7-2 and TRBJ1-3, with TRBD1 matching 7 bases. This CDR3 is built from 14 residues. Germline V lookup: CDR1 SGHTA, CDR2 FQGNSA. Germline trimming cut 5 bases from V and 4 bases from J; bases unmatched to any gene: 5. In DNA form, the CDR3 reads TGTGCCAGCAGCGTCGGGACAGCCGGAAACACCATATATTTT. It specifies CASSVGTAGNTIYF.